Sequencing of this T cell receptor beta chain was carried out in a study of Ad26.COV2.S vaccination and SARS-CoV-2 variants (dated by TCRdb to 2020 to 2023). About the full investigation: Vaccine-arm donors were drawn from COV1001, a multicentre, randomized, double-blind, placebo-controlled phase I-IIa trial of Ad26.COV2.S in healthy adults. The TCR-sequenced set comprised approximately 32 samples: some 20 Ad26.COV2.S vaccine recipients, 5 placebo recipients and 8 SARS-CoV-2 convalescent individuals. Sequencing of the TCRbeta repertoire served to evaluate the specificity and breadth of SARS-CoV-2-reactive T cell receptors following Ad26.COV2.S vaccination. Ad26.COV2.S was administered intramuscularly at 5 x 10^10 or 1 x 10^11 viral particles, either as a single shot or as two shots given 56 days apart. Trial participants were randomized into five groups of five: low-dose or high-dose Ad26.COV2.S given once or twice, or placebo on both occasions. Investigators remained blinded to trial group allocation during experiments and outcome assessment.

The CDR3 goes from the cysteine to the phenylalanine over 16 residues. Only CDR3 DNA remains: 48 bases, in frame from the first base. From V the trimming removes 4 bases and from J it removes 4 bases, while the gene matches leave 12 bases of the junction unaccounted for. CDR1 and CDR2 were assigned from the germline V gene as SGHRS and YFSETQ. Study-wide conclusions, independent of this receptor: The study was not powered to compare responses between vaccine doses or regimens. The authors noted that the TCR breadth and depth analyses may have underestimated total T cell responses. Vaccine and placebo recipients had comparable non-spike TCR breadth, which fits with the vaccine containing only spike. After vaccination, spike-specific CD8+ and CD4+ T cell responses were reported to show substantial breadth. Higher spike-specific TCR breadth was observed in Ad26.COV2.S recipients than in placebo recipients (P = 0.0014).

According to the study, the label for this sample's treatment or condition signals: some 20 received Ad26.COV2.S at low or high dose, single or two shots; about 5 received placebo; per-sample allocation not given. For vaccine and placebo recipients, repertoires were sequenced using samples collected on day 63 after the first injection. Cohort 1b enrolled 25 adults aged 18-55 years at a single site in Boston, USA, between 29 July and 7 August 2020. As a vaccine, Ad26.COV2.S was a replication-incompetent adenovirus type 26 vector that expressed a prefusion-stabilized SARS-CoV-2 spike protein derived from the original Wuhan strain. Points on this clone: What this receptor recognizes is not known. No much larger clone exists at a distance of one base, and base qualities are not known.

TCRbeta CDR3 regions were sequenced with the immunoSEQ Assay. After extraction, genomic DNA underwent amplification by bias-controlled multiplex PCR, followed by high-throughput sequencing. Per the original workflow: To quantify the absolute abundance of each unique TCRbeta CDR3 region, sequences were collapsed and filtered. T cell fraction was estimated by normalization of TCRbeta template counts to usable DNA, with usable DNA being measured through amplification of reference genes present in all nucleated cells. Repertoire TCRs were annotated as SARS-CoV-2-specific when V gene, CDR3 amino acid sequence and J gene were exactly matched to a known reactive TCR set. MIRA supplied the reference SARS-CoV-2 TCR set, which was filtered for enrichment in COVID-19-positive ImmuneCODE repertoires so that public or cross-reactive TCRs were removed. Using the MIRA antigens, annotated TCRs were further analysed by specific ORF or by position within an ORF. Breadth was defined as annotated unique rearrangements over total unique productive rearrangements; depth was the summed frequency of those rearrangements. Two-sided Wilcoxon rank-sum tests were applied when comparing TCR breadth between groups. As stored in TCRdb, this immuneACCESS dataset retains in-frame rearrangements with V and J assigned. A fraction of the clones does not appear; measured against another copy, unresolved V genes explain less than half of the discrepancy, and the remainder lacks a known reason. V, J and clone size are those of that table, while D and trimming were read from the DNA. Present in this sample are about 350,000 clones, around 89% of which were seen just once. Around 5.3% of the sample is in the top ten clones.

The sequence is built from TRBV5-1 and TRBJ2-3; TRBD2 matches 7 bases in the middle. This TCR was sampled from a person between 18 and 65 years old who received the Ad26.COV2.S COVID-19 vaccine or a placebo. Source: peripheral blood, taken in a trial of Ad26.COV2.S vaccine versus placebo. The CDR3 has the sequence CASSRQPAGEADTQYF. The bases are TGCGCCAGCAGCCGCCAGCCGGCGGGGGAGGCAGATACGCAGTATTTT.